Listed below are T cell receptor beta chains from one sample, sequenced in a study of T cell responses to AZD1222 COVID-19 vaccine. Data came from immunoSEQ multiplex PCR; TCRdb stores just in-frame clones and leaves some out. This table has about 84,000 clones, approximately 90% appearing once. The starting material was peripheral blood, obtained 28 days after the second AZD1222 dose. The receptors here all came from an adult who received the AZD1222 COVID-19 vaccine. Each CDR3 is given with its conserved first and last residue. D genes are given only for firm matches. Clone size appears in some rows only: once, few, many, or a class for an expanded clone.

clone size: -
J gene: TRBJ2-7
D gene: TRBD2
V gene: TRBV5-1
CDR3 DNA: TGCGCCAGCAGCTTGGGTGTTACTAGCGGGGCCGAGCAGTACTTC
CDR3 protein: CASSLGVTSGAEQYF

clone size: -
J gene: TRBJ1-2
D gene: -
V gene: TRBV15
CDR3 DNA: TGTGCCACCAGCAGAGACCGAGCCACTAACTATGGCTACACCTTC
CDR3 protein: CATSRDRATNYGYTF

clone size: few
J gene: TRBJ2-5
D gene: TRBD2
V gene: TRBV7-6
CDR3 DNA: TGTGCCAGCAGCAAACAACGGACTAGTATTGGGACCCAGTACTTC
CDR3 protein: CASSKQRTSIGTQYF

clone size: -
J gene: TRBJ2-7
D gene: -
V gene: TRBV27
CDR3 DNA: TGTGCCAGCAGCCTCCACGCCCGGGGAACGGGGTACGAGCAGTACTTC
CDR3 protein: CASSLHARGTGYEQYF

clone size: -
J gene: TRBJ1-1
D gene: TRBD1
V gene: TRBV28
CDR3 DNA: TGTGCCAGTGAGGCGGGACAGGCGAACACTGAAGCTTTCTTT
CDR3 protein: CASEAGQANTEAFF

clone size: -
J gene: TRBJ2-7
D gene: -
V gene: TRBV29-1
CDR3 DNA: TGCAGCGTTGAGGGTCCAGCTGGACTACGAGGGCAGTACTTC
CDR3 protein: CSVEGPAGLRGQYF

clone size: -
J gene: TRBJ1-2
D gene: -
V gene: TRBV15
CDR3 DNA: TGTGCCACCAGCAGCGGACAGCAATATGGCTACACCTTC
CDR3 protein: CATSSGQQYGYTF

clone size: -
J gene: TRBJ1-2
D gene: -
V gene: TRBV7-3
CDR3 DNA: TGTGCCAGCAGCTTTACAGGGTTGGGCGGCTACACCTTC
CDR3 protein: CASSFTGLGGYTF

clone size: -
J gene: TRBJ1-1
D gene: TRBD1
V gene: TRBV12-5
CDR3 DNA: TGTGCTAGTGGTAAGGGACAGGGGCCGAGTACTGAAGCTTTCTTT
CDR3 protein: CASGKGQGPSTEAFF

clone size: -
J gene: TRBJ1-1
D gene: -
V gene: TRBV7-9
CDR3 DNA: TGTGCCAGCAGCCGACAAGGGAACACTGAAGCTTTCTTT
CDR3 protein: CASSRQGNTEAFF

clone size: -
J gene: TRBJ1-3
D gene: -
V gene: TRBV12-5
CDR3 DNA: TGTGCTAGTGCATTGAATGGAAACACCATATATTTT
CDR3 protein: CASALNGNTIYF

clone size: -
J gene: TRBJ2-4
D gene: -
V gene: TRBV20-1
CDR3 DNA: TGCAGTGCGGGAAACGGTGGCATTCAGTACTTC
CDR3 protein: CSAGNGGIQYF

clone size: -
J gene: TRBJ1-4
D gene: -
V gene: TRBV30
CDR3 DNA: TGTGCCGGCGGCCCCGCCGGTACTAATCCAACTAATGAAAAACTGTTTTTT
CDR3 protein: CAGGPAGTNPTNEKLFF

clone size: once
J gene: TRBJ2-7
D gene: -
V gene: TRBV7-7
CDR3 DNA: TGTGCTAGCAGCAGCGACCGGGACCTCCGCTCCTACGAGCAGTACTTC
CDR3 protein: CASSSDRDLRSYEQYF

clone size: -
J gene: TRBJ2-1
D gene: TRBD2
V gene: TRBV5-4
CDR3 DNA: TGTGCCAGCAGCTTGGGATCGTTTGTGGCGGGGGGATTGGAAGAGCAGTTCTTC
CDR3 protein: CASSLGSFVAGGLEEQFF

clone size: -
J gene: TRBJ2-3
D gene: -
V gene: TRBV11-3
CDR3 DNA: TGTGCCAGCAGCTTAACTACAGGGACAGATACGCAGTATTTT
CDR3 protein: CASSLTTGTDTQYF

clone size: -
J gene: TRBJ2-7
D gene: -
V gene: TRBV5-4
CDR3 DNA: TGTGCCAGCAGCTGGGACCCAGGGGGGAGTTGGGAGCAGTACTTC
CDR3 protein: CASSWDPGGSWEQYF

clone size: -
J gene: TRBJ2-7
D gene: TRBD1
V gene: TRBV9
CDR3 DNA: TGTGCCAGCAGCGCCACCCGGACAGGGGCCAACGAGCAGTACTTC
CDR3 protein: CASSATRTGANEQYF

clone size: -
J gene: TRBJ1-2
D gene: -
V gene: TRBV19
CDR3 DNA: TGTGCCAGTAGTTTCAGATCAGCGAGATCGTCCAACTATGGCTACACCTTC
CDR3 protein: CASSFRSARSSNYGYTF

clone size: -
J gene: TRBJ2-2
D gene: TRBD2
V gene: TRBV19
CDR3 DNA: TGTGCCACAGGAGGGACTAGCGGAAGCACCGGGGAGCTGTTTTTT
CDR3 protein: CATGGTSGSTGELFF

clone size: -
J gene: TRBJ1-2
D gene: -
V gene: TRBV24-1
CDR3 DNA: TGTGCCACCAGAACAGGGCGCGATGGCTACACCTTC
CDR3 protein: CATRTGRDGYTF

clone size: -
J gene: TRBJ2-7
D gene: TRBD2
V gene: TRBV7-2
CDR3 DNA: TGTGCCAGCCAAAGAGCGGGGGGTTCCTACGAGCAGTACTTC
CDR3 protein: CASQRAGGSYEQYF

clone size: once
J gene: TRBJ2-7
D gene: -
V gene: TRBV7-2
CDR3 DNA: TGTGCCAGCAGCCCCACCTCCGGTATAGGGGTACGTGACGAGCAGTACTTC
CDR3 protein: CASSPTSGIGVRDEQYF

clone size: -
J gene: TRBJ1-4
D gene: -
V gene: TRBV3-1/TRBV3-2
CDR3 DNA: TGTGCCAGCAGCCAAGTCAATGATGAAAAACTGTTTTTT
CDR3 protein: CASSQVNDEKLFF

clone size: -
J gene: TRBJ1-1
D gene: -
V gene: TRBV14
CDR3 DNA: TGTGCCAGCAGCCAACCGGGCGCGGTGGGCGAAGCTTTCTTT
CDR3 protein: CASSQPGAVGEAFF

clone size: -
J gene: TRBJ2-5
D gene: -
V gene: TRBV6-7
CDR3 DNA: TGTGCCAGCAGTTACTCCGGGGGTCCGGGGACCCAGTACTTC
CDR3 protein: CASSYSGGPGTQYF

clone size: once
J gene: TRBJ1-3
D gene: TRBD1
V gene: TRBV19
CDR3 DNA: TGTGCCAGTAGTCTGGGGACAGCTGGAAACACCATATATTTT
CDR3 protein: CASSLGTAGNTIYF

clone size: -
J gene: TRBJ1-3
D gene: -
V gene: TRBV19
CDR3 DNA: TGTGCCAGTAGTATCAAGCAGACCCCGGGGAGGCAGGTTCGCGGCACCATATATTTT
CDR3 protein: CASSIKQTPGRQVRGTIYF

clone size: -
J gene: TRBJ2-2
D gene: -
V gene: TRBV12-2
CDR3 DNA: TGTGCAAGTCGCTCAAGACAGGGGGCGTCGCCCGGGGAGCTGTTTTTT
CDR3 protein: CASRSRQGASPGELFF